Listed below are T cell receptor beta chains from one sample, sequenced in a study of shared clonotypes between healthy human individuals. Clones were sequenced by immunoSEQ multiplex PCR, and TCRdb holds only the in-frame ones, with some missing. The sample lists more than 2,000,000 clones, more than 85% occurring once. What was sequenced was naive CD4+ T cells from PBMCs. The origin of the receptors is a man younger than 35 in good health. Some clones in this sample may be carry-over from other donors' samples. Both conserved end residues are part of each CDR3. D genes are given only for firm matches. Some rows mark clone size as missing; the rest say once, few, many or name a class of expanded clone.

V gene: TRBV27; J gene: TRBJ2-3; D gene: .; clone size: .; CDR3 DNA: TGTGCCAGCAGCCCCAAATGGAAGAGCACAGATACGCAGTATTTT; CDR3 protein: CASSPKWKSTDTQYF
V gene: TRBV30; J gene: TRBJ2-5; D gene: .; clone size: .; CDR3 DNA: TGTGCCTGGGCACTGACAGGCCAGCAGACCCAGTACTTC; CDR3 protein: CAWALTGQQTQYF
V gene: TRBV11-2; J gene: TRBJ2-7; D gene: .; clone size: .; CDR3 DNA: TGTGCCAGCAGCTTTGGTGGAGAGCAGTACTTC; CDR3 protein: CASSFGGEQYF
V gene: TRBV29-1; J gene: TRBJ2-2; D gene: .; clone size: .; CDR3 DNA: TGCAGCGTTGTCAGCAGGGCGGGCGGGGAGCTGTTTTTT; CDR3 protein: CSVVSRAGGELFF
V gene: TRBV11-3; J gene: TRBJ2-3; D gene: TRBD2; clone size: once; CDR3 DNA: TGTGCCAGCGGTAGCGGGAGCGCAGATACGCAGTATTTT; CDR3 protein: CASGSGSADTQYF
V gene: TRBV7-9; J gene: TRBJ2-3; D gene: .; clone size: .; CDR3 DNA: TGTGCCAGCAGCTTAACGGGGGCTAGCACAGATACGCAGTATTTT; CDR3 protein: CASSLTGASTDTQYF
V gene: TRBV9; J gene: TRBJ2-2; D gene: .; clone size: .; CDR3 DNA: TGTGCCAGCAGCGGCACTAGTATCACCGGGGAGCTGTTTTTT; CDR3 protein: CASSGTSITGELFF
V gene: TRBV18; J gene: TRBJ2-7; D gene: .; clone size: .; CDR3 DNA: TGTGCCAGCTCACCACTCCAGTTGGGTGGCGGCTACGAGCAGTACTTC; CDR3 protein: CASSPLQLGGGYEQYF
V gene: TRBV10-3; J gene: TRBJ2-5; D gene: .; clone size: .; CDR3 DNA: TGTGCCATCAGCGGACAGGGAGGGGAGACCCAGTACTTC; CDR3 protein: CAISGQGGETQYF
V gene: TRBV14; J gene: TRBJ2-7; D gene: TRBD1; clone size: .; CDR3 DNA: TGTGCCAGCCAAGGACAGGGCCTCTACGAGCAGTACTTC; CDR3 protein: CASQGQGLYEQYF
V gene: TRBV6-5; J gene: TRBJ2-5; D gene: .; clone size: .; CDR3 DNA: TGTGCCAGCAGTTACAGCCAGAGACAAGAGACCCAGTACTTC; CDR3 protein: CASSYSQRQETQYF
V gene: TRBV7-3; J gene: TRBJ2-1; D gene: .; clone size: .; CDR3 DNA: TGTGCCAGCAGCTTAAACTTCCGACGGGACGACAATGAGCAGTTCTTC; CDR3 protein: CASSLNFRRDDNEQFF
V gene: TRBV7-8; J gene: TRBJ1-5; D gene: .; clone size: .; CDR3 DNA: TGTGCCAGCAGCTTTCGTGAGGGACAGCCCCAGCATTTT; CDR3 protein: CASSFREGQPQHF
V gene: TRBV7-2; J gene: TRBJ2-1; D gene: TRBD2; clone size: .; CDR3 DNA: TGTGCCAGCAGCTTTATTATGGCGGGAGGGCGTAATGAGCAGTTCTTC; CDR3 protein: CASSFIMAGGRNEQFF
V gene: TRBV5-8; J gene: TRBJ2-1; D gene: .; clone size: .; CDR3 DNA: TGTGCCAGCAGCTTGCGGCGGTACAATGAGCAGTTCTTC; CDR3 protein: CASSLRRYNEQFF
V gene: TRBV7-3; J gene: TRBJ2-1; D gene: .; clone size: .; CDR3 DNA: TGTGCCAGCAGCTTAGATCTTCCGGGATACTACAATGAGCAGTTCTTC; CDR3 protein: CASSLDLPGYYNEQFF